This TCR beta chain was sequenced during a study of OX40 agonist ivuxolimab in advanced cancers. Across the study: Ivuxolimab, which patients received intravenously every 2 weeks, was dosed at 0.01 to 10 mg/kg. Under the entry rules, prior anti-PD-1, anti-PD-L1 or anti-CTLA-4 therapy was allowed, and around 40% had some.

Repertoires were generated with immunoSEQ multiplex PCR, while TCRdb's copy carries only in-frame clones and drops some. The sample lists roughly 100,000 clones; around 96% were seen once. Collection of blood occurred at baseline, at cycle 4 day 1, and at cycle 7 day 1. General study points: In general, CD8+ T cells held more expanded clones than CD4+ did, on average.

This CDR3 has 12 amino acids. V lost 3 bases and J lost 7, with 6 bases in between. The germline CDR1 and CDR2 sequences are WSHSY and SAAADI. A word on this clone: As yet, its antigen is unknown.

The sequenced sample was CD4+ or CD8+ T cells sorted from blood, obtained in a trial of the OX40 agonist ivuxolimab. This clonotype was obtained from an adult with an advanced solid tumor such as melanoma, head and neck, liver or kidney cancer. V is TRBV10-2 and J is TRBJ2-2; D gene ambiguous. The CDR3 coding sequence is TGCGCCAGCAGTGAAGGCGGCGGGGAGCTGTTTTTT. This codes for CASSEGGGELFF.